Included here is one T cell receptor (beta chain) sequence, with context. This record comes from a study of blood T cell repertoires in COVID-19. Two negative PCRs, clearance, or symptom resolution had been documented for recovered Cohort 3 donors. Only in-frame clones appear in the TCRdb table, and some are missing; sequencing was by immunoSEQ multiplex PCR. The sample holds hundreds of thousands of clones; about 83% are singletons and the top ten take 2% to 2.5%. The clonotype comes from a woman aged 45-65 years who had recovered from COVID-19. Sequencing was done on a sample of PBMCs or T cells enriched from blood (not recorded which).

CDR3 coding DNA: TGTGCCAGCGCCTACGCTAGGGGCGCATCGTCGGCAGCAGATACGCAGTATTTT. Translating it yields CASAYARGASSAADTQYF. This rearrangement joins TRBV9 to TRBJ2-3; tentative D call: TRBD1 (5 bases). The germline gives CDR1 SGDLS, CDR2 YYNGEE. V lost 7 bases to trimming and J lost 4 bases, with 28 bases between them. The CDR3 is 18 amino acids.